Each of the 3 T cell receptor beta chains below was sequenced from the same sample in a study of Ad26.COV2.S vaccination and SARS-CoV-2 variants. Sequenced by immunoSEQ multiplex PCR; TCRdb stores in-frame clones only, minus some. The sample shows a few hundred thousand clones, around 90% of them seen only once. Regarding treatment: over 15 received Ad26.COV2.S at low or high dose, single or two shots; several received placebo; per-sample allocation not given. Vaccine and placebo recipients were sampled on day 63 after the first injection. Sequencing used peripheral blood, obtained in a trial of Ad26.COV2.S vaccine versus placebo. All receptors come from a person between 18 and 59 years old who received the Ad26.COV2.S COVID-19 vaccine or a placebo.

On this clone itself: This sample also contains other DNA sequences that code for the same CDR3. The gene calls are TRBV10-3 and TRBJ2-7; 7 positions match TRBD1. CDR1 and CDR2 (germline): ENHRY, SYGVKD. The CDR3 has 11 residues. The V segment lost 8 bases and the J segment 4 bases; nucleotides outside the gene matches: 2. The CDR3 DNA reads TGTGCCATCCGGGACAGTTACGAGCAGTACTTC. Translation: CAIRDSYEQYF.

The chain carries TRBV30 and TRBJ1-1; possible D gene TRBD1, 6 bases. The CDR3 is 13 amino acids. The germline gives CDR1 GTSNPN, CDR2 SVGIG (reference sequence). V lost 3 bases, J lost 0 bases, and 8 bases lay in between. The CDR3 here is CAWRTGLNTEAFF. The CDR3 bases are TGTGCCTGGAGAACAGGGCTGAACACTGAAGCTTTCTTT.

The chain is built from TRBV7-9 and TRBJ2-2; 7 bases fit TRBD1. Germline trimming cut 3 bases from V and 3 bases from J; bases unmatched to any gene: 4. This CDR3 comprises 15 residues. From germline, CDR1 is SEHNR and CDR2 FQNEAQ (reference sequence). DNA of the CDR3: TGTGCCAGCAGCTTGAGGGGGCAGGACACCGGGGAGCTGTTTTTT. Protein: CASSLRGQDTGELFF.